The present T cell receptor beta chain was sequenced within a study of blood T cell repertoires in COVID-19. This clone is termed medium-sized. Categorization into cohorts depended on clinical history that participants reported. Data came from immunoSEQ multiplex PCR; TCRdb stores just in-frame clones and leaves some out. The table records around 50,000 clones, 78% of them present only once. Germline V lookup: CDR1 LGHDT, CDR2 YNNKEL (reference sequence). The CDR3 runs 14 residues. Unmatched junction bases numbered 4, after V lost 3 bases and J lost 3 bases. The chain links TRBV3-1 (or the pseudogene TRBV3-2) to TRBJ2-5; 7 bases fit TRBD1. Sequences were obtained from PBMCs or T cells enriched from blood (not recorded which). The receptor comes from a woman aged 50 to 60 with acute COVID-19. The CDR3 bases are TGTGCCAGCAGCCAGGGACAGCTCAAAGAGACCCAGTACTTC. This translates into CASSQGQLKETQYF.